These T cell receptor beta chains were read from a single sample in a study of blood T cell repertoires in COVID-19. Sequencing was performed with immunoSEQ multiplex PCR; in TCRdb, only in-frame clones are kept and a portion is missing. The sample has 150,000 to 200,000 clones, about 85% seen once; the top ten hold 5.5% to 8.5%. Material: peripheral blood. The receptors were sampled from a woman older than 75 in a cohort sampled during active or convalescent COVID-19. Both conserved end residues are part of each CDR3. The D gene is left open where the match is weak. Clone size is shown for a subset of rows, as once, few, many or a class of expanded clone.

clone_size,d_call,v_call,j_call,cdr3_nt,cdr3_aa
few,.,TRBV19,TRBJ1-1,TGTGCCAGTAGCTTCAATGTGGGCGTCGGCAGGGAGGGAGCTTTCTTT,CASSFNVGVGREGAFF
.,.,TRBV24-1,TRBJ1-4,TGTGCCACCAGTGATTCAGGACTGGACGGTGAAAAACTGTTTTTT,CATSDSGLDGEKLFF
.,.,TRBV11-3,TRBJ2-3,TGTGCCAGCAGCTTTAACCTGGCAGGGGCCCCTACGCAGTATTTT,CASSFNLAGAPTQYF
.,TRBD1,TRBV19,TRBJ1-5,TGTGCCACCTCAGGGGGAAATAGCAATCAGCCCCAGCATTTT,CATSGGNSNQPQHF
.,.,TRBV10-2,TRBJ2-3,TGCGCCAGCAGTGTTAGAGATACGCAGTATTTT,CASSVRDTQYF
.,.,TRBV28,TRBJ1-4,TGTGCCAGCAGTTTAGAAACAGGGTCTAATGAAAAACTGTTTTTT,CASSLETGSNEKLFF
.,TRBD1,TRBV9,TRBJ2-7,TGTGCCAGCAGTTTAGGGACAGGGGGGGGCTACGAGCAGTACTTC,CASSLGTGGGYEQYF
.,TRBD2,TRBV3-1/TRBV3-2,TRBJ2-2,TGTGCCAGCAGCCGATGGGAGGGGCTAGCGGGCGGGGAGCTGTTTTTT,CASSRWEGLAGGELFF
.,TRBD1,TRBV11-2,TRBJ1-2,TGTGCCAGCAGGCACCGGGACAGGGACCCTTCTCCTTACGTGTACACCTTC,CASRHRDRDPSPYVYTF
.,.,TRBV19,TRBJ2-2,TGTGCCAGTAATCACTTAGGGGGGGGCACCGGGGAGCTGTTTTTT,CASNHLGGGTGELFF
.,TRBD2,TRBV30,TRBJ2-5,TGTGCCTGGAGTGTACTAGCGGGTTTCCAAGAGACCCAGTACTTC,CAWSVLAGFQETQYF
.,.,TRBV6-2/TRBV6-3,TRBJ1-6,TGTGCCAGCAGCCCCCCTCGGGGTTTATCACCCCTCCACTTT,CASSPPRGLSPLHF
once,.,TRBV2,TRBJ2-2,TGTGCCAGCATGGCGGGGACTAACACCGGGGAGCTGTTTTTT,CASMAGTNTGELFF
.,.,TRBV30,TRBJ1-5,TGTGCCTGGAGTGTACCAGGGAATCCGTACAATCAGCCCCAGCATTTT,CAWSVPGNPYNQPQHF
.,TRBD1,TRBV11-3,TRBJ1-1,TGTGCCAGCAGCTCAGGCAGGGGGGCGGACGGAGCTTTCTTT,CASSSGRGADGAFF
.,TRBD1,TRBV4-3,TRBJ1-1,TGCGCCAGCAGCCTTGGACAGGTTAGCACTGAAGCTTTCTTT,CASSLGQVSTEAFF
once,TRBD1,TRBV7-2,TRBJ1-5,TGTGCCAGCAGCTTAGTGGGACAGTACAATCAGCCCCAGCATTTT,CASSLVGQYNQPQHF